This T cell receptor (beta chain) was documented in a study of somatic mutations in cytotoxic T cells in rheumatoid arthritis. Concerning this clone itself: Antigen specificity is unknown.

The table came from immunoSEQ multiplex PCR; TCRdb's copy has only in-frame clones and leaves some out. The sample holds under 20,000 clones, 85% to 90% seen once. The study's findings and limits: Patients with a largest CD8+ clone exceeding 20% of CD8+ cells numbered about an eighth of the 65. The antigen targets of the expanded CD8+ clones lacked identification.

CDR3 size: 20 residues. Germline assignment: CDR1 SNHLY and CDR2 FYNNEI. Trimming took 0 bases from V and 4 from J, leaving 25 bases between them. Buffy coats from blood donors, median age roughly 57 years (range about 20-70), less than 60% female, served as healthy controls. The receptor was derived from a man in his forties or fifties in good health. The sample was CD8+ T cells sorted from blood. The gene calls are TRBV2 and TRBJ2-1, with a weak D call TRBD1 (5 bases). The CDR3 here is CASSEALVLTGEERYNEQFF. The CDR3 DNA reads as TGTGCCAGCAGTGAAGCGTTGGTTTTAACAGGCGAAGAAAGGTACAATGAGCAGTTCTTC.